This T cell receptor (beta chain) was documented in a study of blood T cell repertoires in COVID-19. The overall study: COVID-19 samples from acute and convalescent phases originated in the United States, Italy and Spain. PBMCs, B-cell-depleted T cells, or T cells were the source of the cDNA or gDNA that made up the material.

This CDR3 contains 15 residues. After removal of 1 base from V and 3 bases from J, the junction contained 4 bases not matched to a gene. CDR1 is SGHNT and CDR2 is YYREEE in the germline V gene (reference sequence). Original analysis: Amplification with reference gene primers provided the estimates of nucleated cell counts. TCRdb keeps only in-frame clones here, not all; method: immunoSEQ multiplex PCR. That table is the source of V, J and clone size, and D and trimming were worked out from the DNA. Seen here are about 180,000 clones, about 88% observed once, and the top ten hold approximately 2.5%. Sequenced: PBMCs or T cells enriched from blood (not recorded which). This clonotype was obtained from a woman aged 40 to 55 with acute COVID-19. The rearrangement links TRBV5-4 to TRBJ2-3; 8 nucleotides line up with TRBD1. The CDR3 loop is CASSLRTGTTDTQYF. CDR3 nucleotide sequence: TGTGCCAGCAGCTTGAGGACAGGGACGACAGATACGCAGTATTTT.